This T cell receptor beta chain comes out of a study of vaccination effects on CD4 cells after COVID-19 (dated by TCRdb to 2021 to 2024). For context, the study as a whole: Participants received two doses of either the BNT162b2 or the mRNA-1273 mRNA SARS-CoV-2 vaccine. Pre-vaccine samples from a couple of convalescent patients were drawn 16 days and one week before the first dose, 142 and 148 days after COVID-19 diagnosis. SARS-CoV-2 spike-specific CD4+ TCR repertoires were compared before and after mRNA vaccination in COVID-19 convalescent patients and in infection-naive vaccine recipients. A total of more than 8 COVID-19 convalescent patients and 4 SARS-CoV-2-naive healthy vaccine recipients were included in the full study. In the study, cultures from other donors were sequenced using the Oncomine TCR Beta short-read assay on an Illumina iSeq 100.

About this clone: It has no known antigen specificity. No base qualities exist here, and no much larger clone lies one base off it.

What the authors observed across the whole study: Limitations of the study were the small number of convalescent patients and the absence of early post-infection timepoints. Clones induced by infection and clones induced by vaccination both contracted markedly at late timepoints after vaccination, which fits with T cell responses waning over time. Among convalescent patients, the spike-reactive repertoire after vaccination was made up mainly of new vaccine-induced clones that were largely distinct from the clones induced by infection.

Unmatched junction bases come to 12, with V trimmed by 4 bases and J by 2 bases. The CDR3 measures 18 amino acids from cysteine to phenylalanine. Only the CDR3 DNA stays, 54 bases, in frame from base 1. The germline V gene gives CDR1 as KGHSH and CDR2 as LQKENI. Libraries came from the immunoSEQ multiplex PCR assay. DNA from the CD4+ T cells that had been cultured and isolated underwent TCR beta CDR3 sequencing. As for the original processing: Non-productive TCR sequences were discarded, and reads were trimmed to the CDR3 region, with only CDR3s of 7 or more amino acids retained. The MANAFEST web app was used to pick out antigen-specific clonotypes by comparing their expansion in peptide wells with that in reference cultures. Positive clones required FDR<0.05 expansion versus reference and all other wells, odds ratio above 5, and frequency above 0.1% in two replicate wells. A clonotype was defined as cross-reactive if the clonotype was significantly expanded both in SARS-CoV-2 spike wells and in at least one common cold coronavirus spike condition. Levenshtein distance calculated with the stringdist R package was used to assess CDR3 similarity, and unrooted trees were constructed with ape in R 3.6.1. TCRdb holds this immuneACCESS table with in-frame rearrangements only. Some clones are missing; in checked studies, unresolved V genes explain under half, and the rest has no known cause. That table gives V, J and clone size, and the DNA gave D and trimming. The table for this sample lists under 20,000 clones; roughly 72% of them were counted only once. The ten largest clonotypes hold roughly 15% of the sample.

In the ViraFEST assay, PBMC were stimulated with viral peptide pools, and antigen-specific CD4+ T cell clonotypes were then identified by expansion using TCR sequencing. After around ten days of culture, CD4+ T cells were isolated with the EasySep CD4+ T cell isolation kit. Convalescent patients had PCR-confirmed SARS-CoV-2 infection between March and December 2020, before Alpha, Beta and Delta variants emerged in the United States. Each well held two million PBMC cultured in IMDM containing around 5% human AB serum, 8.5 to 10 IU/ml IL-2 and gentamicin, along with around 11 ug/ml peptides. Half of the culture medium was replaced with fresh IL-2-containing medium on days 3 and 7. Unless noted otherwise, every peptide stimulation condition was cultured in triplicate wells. PBMC were separated from whole blood using Ficoll-Paque Plus gradient centrifugation and were then either cryopreserved at -140C or used fresh. Overlapping peptide pools spanned the spike proteins of SARS-CoV-2 and the common cold coronaviruses HCoV-NL63, HCoV-OC43 and HCoV-229E. The QIAamp micro DNA kit was used to extract genomic DNA from the cultured CD4+ T cells.

This sample comprised CD4+ T cells from PBMCs cultured with SARS-CoV-2 spike peptides, obtained before COVID-19 vaccination. Read against the paper, the sample's cell subset or site label means: SARS-CoV-2 spike overlapping peptide pool stimulation. The sequence was obtained from a human donor who had a prior SARS-CoV-2 infection. The rearranged chain carries TRBV18 and TRBJ2-3; TRBD2 matches 10 bases in the middle. The nucleotides read TGTGCCAGCTCACAAACCTTAGCGGGGGGAGAACACACAGATACGCAGTATTTT. Its coded protein is CASSQTLAGGEHTDTQYF.